Below are 20 T cell receptor beta chains sequenced from a single sample in a study of CD8+ T cells in alopecia areata. cDNA serving as the sequencing template came from extracted, reverse transcribed RNA. Clones were sequenced by immunoSEQ multiplex PCR, and TCRdb holds only the in-frame ones, with some missing. The sample shows more than 95,000 clones, 41% of them seen only once. Sample: CD4+ T cells sorted from blood. These receptors came from a human donor with alopecia areata.

This chain connects TRBV30 to TRBJ1-5; no definite D call. In germline, CDR1 is GTSNPN, CDR2 SVGIG (reference sequence). This CDR3 region has 13 residues. V gave up 0 bases and J gave up 6 bases, with 9 bases separating them. The CDR3 DNA is TGTGCCTGGAGTGTTGCATGGCGTCAGCCCCAGCATTTT. Its translation is CAWSVAWRQPQHF. The variable domain in full, completed from reference TRBV30 and TRBJ1-5, reads SQTIHQWPATLVQPVGSPLSLECTVEGTSNPNLYWYRQAAGRGLQLLFYSVGIGQISSEVPQNLSASRPQDRQFILSSKKLLLSDSGFYLCAWSVAWRQPQHFGDGTRLSIL.

The chain has TRBV10-3 and TRBJ1-6; 7 positions match TRBD1. CDR1 is ENHRY, CDR2 SYGVKD, per germline. CDR3 length: 15 residues. Germline trimming cut 3 bases from V and 7 bases from J; bases unmatched to any gene: 6. The CDR3 DNA reads TGTGCCATCAGTGATACCACAGGGGAAAATTCACCCCTCCACTTT. This translates into CAISDTTGENSPLHF.

This rearrangement joins TRBV30 to TRBJ2-3, with D possibly TRBD2 on 7 matching bases. Looked up from germline, CDR1 is GTSNPN and CDR2 is SVGIG (reference sequence). Deletions cut 0 bases from V and 4 bases from J, with 11 bases between. The CDR3 loop spans 14 amino acids. In DNA form, the CDR3 reads TGTGCCTGGAGTGTAGGGGGGGTGGCAGATACGCAGTATTTT. Encoded protein: CAWSVGGVADTQYF.

This clone was observed a handful of times. The V and J genes are TRBV29-1 and TRBJ1-4; no clear D gene. V lost 4 bases, J lost 4 bases, and 13 bases lay in between. CDR3 size: 14 residues. Per germline, CDR1 SQVTM and CDR2 ANQGSEA. The CDR3 bases are TGCAGCGTTGGAGGGTCGAGAAGTAATGAAAAACTGTTTTTT. Protein: CSVGGSRSNEKLFF.

This clone occurred a few times. The chain employs TRBV7-2 and TRBJ2-6; 11 bases fit TRBD1. Trimming took 4 bases from V and 0 from J; bases not matched to a gene: 2. The CDR3 has 17 residues. The V gene's germline CDR1 is SGHTA and CDR2 FQGNSA. CDR3 loop: CASSWTGGISGANVLTF. DNA of the CDR3: TGTGCCAGCAGCTGGACAGGGGGCATCTCTGGGGCCAACGTCCTGACTTTC.

The chain combines TRBV7-7 with TRBJ2-7; D remains ambiguous. The V gene lost 1 base and the J gene lost 7 bases, with 11 bases spanning the gap. The length of the CDR3 is 13 residues. Germline CDR1 reads SSHAT; CDR2 reads FNYEAQ (reference sequence). The CDR3 bases are TGTGCCAGCAGCTTAGTCGCAAGTGGGGAGCAGTACTTC. Translation: CASSLVASGEQYF.

This clone occurred a few times. CDR3 DNA sequence: TGTGCCAGCAGCTCCAGACAGTCCTATGGCTACACCTTC. Translating it yields CASSSRQSYGYTF. The chain carries TRBV7-2 and TRBJ1-2; D might be TRBD1 (5 bases). CDR1 is SGHTA, CDR2 FQGNSA, per germline. V lost 4 bases and J lost 4, with 10 bases in between. The CDR3 consists of 13 residues.

This clone showed up many times. The V gene is TRBV7-2, the J gene TRBJ2-2; D may match TRBD1 or TRBD2 (6 bases each). V was clipped by 5 bases and J by 9 bases, with 22 bases between them. CDR1 is SGHTA and CDR2 is FQGNSA in the germline V gene. The CDR3 spans 16 residues. This chain's CDR3 is CASSPQGGIGMRELFF. CDR3 DNA: TGTGCCAGCAGCCCACAAGGGGGGATCGGTATGAGGGAGCTGTTTTTT.

CDR3 DNA sequence: TGTGCCAGCAGACAGAGCACAGATACGCAGTATTTT. It is translated as CASRQSTDTQYF. The chain carries TRBV27 and TRBJ2-3; unclear D gene. V gave up 6 bases and J gave up 0 bases, with 4 bases separating them. Germline CDR1 is MNHEY and CDR2 is SMNVEV (reference sequence). There are 12 residues in the CDR3.

The V and J genes are TRBV29-1 and TRBJ2-7; D may be TRBD1 (6 bases). Trimming cost V 5 bases and J 0 bases, with 17 bases left between them. The CDR3 sequence is 15 residues long. The V gene's germline CDR1 is SQVTM and CDR2 ANQGSEA. In nucleotides, the CDR3 is TGCAGCGTTCTCGGGGACAATCGGAGCTCCTACGAGCAGTACTTC. Protein sequence: CSVLGDNRSSYEQYF.

The genes are TRBV25-1 and TRBJ2-7; TRBD2 might be the D (5 bases). CDR1 and CDR2 (germline): MGHDK, SYGVNS. The CDR3 has 13 amino acids. Deletions cut 4 bases from V and 0 bases from J, with 7 bases between. Here the CDR3 reads CASSARGSYEQYF. In DNA, the CDR3 is TGTGCCAGCAGTGCCCGGGGCTCCTACGAGCAGTACTTC.

The J gene is TRBJ2-2, the V gene TRBV5-1; TRBD1 aligns across 8 bases. From germline, CDR1 is SGHRS and CDR2 YFSETQ. This CDR3 has 15 residues. With 3 bases clipped from V and 7 bases from J, the junction kept 8 bases outside the gene matches. Here the CDR3 reads CASSSATGGIGELFF. The CDR3 DNA sequence: TGCGCCAGCAGCTCGGCTACAGGGGGAATCGGGGAGCTGTTTTTT. The full variable domain, completed using reference TRBV5-1 and TRBJ2-2, is KAGVTQTPRYLIKTRGQQVTLSCSPISGHRSVSWYQQTPGQGLQFLFEYFSETQRNKGNFPGRFSGRQFSNSRSEMNVSTLELGDSALYLCASSSATGGIGELFFGEGSRLTVL.

The rearrangement links TRBV28 to TRBJ2-1, with 7 bases aligning to TRBD2. CDR1 is MDHEN and CDR2 is SYDVKM in the germline V gene. The CDR3 has 14 residues. V gave up 4 bases and J gave up 9 bases; unmatched junction bases: 9. DNA for the CDR3: TGTGCCAGCAGTTGGAGGACTAGAAGGGTTGAGCAGTTCTTC. Protein product: CASSWRTRRVEQFF.

This clone was found a few times. V usage is TRBV2 and J usage is TRBJ2-1, with 10 bases that match TRBD2. There are 15 residues in the CDR3. The germline V gene encodes CDR1 SNHLY and CDR2 FYNNEI. V was clipped by 7 bases and J by 7 bases; unmatched bases: 10. The chain's CDR3 is CASTYGLAVGNEQFF. The CDR3 coding sequence is TGTGCCAGCACCTACGGACTAGCGGTGGGGAATGAGCAGTTCTTC.

The chain couples TRBV5-4 to TRBJ2-2; unclear D gene. The germline V gene encodes CDR1 SGHNT and CDR2 YYREEE (reference sequence). There are 14 residues in the CDR3. V was pared by 4 bases and J by 3 bases, with 10 bases between. This chain's CDR3 is CASSPPGYTGELFF. The CDR3 bases are TGTGCCAGCAGCCCCCCGGGCTACACCGGGGAGCTGTTTTTT.

V usage is TRBV15 and J usage is TRBJ1-3; D is unclear. The CDR3 runs to 15 residues. The V gene's germline CDR1 is LNHNV and CDR2 YYDKDF (reference sequence). Trimming pared 3 bases from V and 0 bases from J, leaving 9 bases between. For the CDR3, the DNA is TGTGCCACCAGCAGGGATCCAGGCTCTGGAAACACCATATATTTT. It yields the protein CATSRDPGSGNTIYF.

V gene TRBV5-6 combines with J gene TRBJ1-5, with D uncertain. Trimming stripped 3 bases from V and 6 bases from J, with 10 bases between. There are 13 residues in the CDR3. Germline CDR1 SGHDT, CDR2 YYEEEE. This CDR3 is CASSSSWGQPQHF. As DNA, the CDR3 is TGTGCCAGCAGCTCCTCATGGGGTCAGCCCCAGCATTTT. The whole variable domain, remainder taken from reference TRBV5-6 and TRBJ1-5, is DAGVTQSPTHLIKTRGQQVTLRCSPKSGHDTVSWYQQALGQGPQFIFQYYEEEERQRGNFPDRFSGHQFPNYSSELNVNALLLGDSALYLCASSSSWGQPQHFGDGTRLSIL.

This clone appeared a few times. CDR3: CASSRQGGNQPQHF. CDR3 nucleotide sequence: TGCGCCAGCAGCCGACAGGGGGGCAATCAGCCCCAGCATTTT. This rearrangement joins TRBV5-1 to TRBJ1-5; 9 bases line up with TRBD1. Trimming took 4 bases from V and 2 from J; bases not matched to a gene: 1. The length of the CDR3 is 14 residues. Germline assignment: CDR1 SGHRS and CDR2 YFSETQ.

This rearrangement joins TRBV29-1 to TRBJ2-7; 7 bases match TRBD2. After removal of 4 bases from V and 5 bases from J, the junction contained 5 bases not matched to a gene. This CDR3 region has 12 residues. Germline V gene data show CDR1 as SQVTM and CDR2 as ANQGSEA. In DNA, the CDR3 is TGCAGCGTTGTTAGGACTAGTAACGAGCAGTACTTC. As protein: CSVVRTSNEQYF.

V is TRBV30 and J is TRBJ2-7; no definite D call. The CDR3 totals 13 residues. The germline CDR1 and CDR2 sequences are GTSNPN and SVGIG (reference sequence). V was trimmed by 1 base and J by 3 bases, leaving 10 bases between them. The CDR3 DNA is TGTGCCTGGAGTGCGATTGGACGCTACGAGCAGTACTTC. It is translated as CAWSAIGRYEQYF.